The clone carrying this TCR beta chain showed up many times. No antigen is known for it. Genomic DNA served as template for TCR beta VDJ and CDR3 profiling. TCRdb ran MiXCR on the reads and lists one entry per CDR3 protein. The sample yields roughly 130,000 distinct CDR3 sequences, 48% seen once. The CDR3 sequence is 14 residues long. Germline V lookup: CDR1 SGHRS, CDR2 YFSETQ. V gave up 0 bases and J gave up 3 bases, with 8 bases separating them. This sample stems from a study of CD8+CD57+ T cells in acquired aplastic anemia. Overall study results and limits: Patients and controls had in common approximately 28 CD8+ CDR3 sequences.

The chain couples TRBV5-1 to TRBJ2-3, with D hard to call. This clonotype originated in a human donor in good health, serving as a control. Sequenced input: sorted CD4+, CD8+, or CD8+CD57+ T cells (not recorded which) from PBMCs. The CDR3 bases are TGCGCCAGCAGCTTGGATCTCCCGACAGATACGCAGTATTTT. Translating it yields CASSLDLPTDTQYF.